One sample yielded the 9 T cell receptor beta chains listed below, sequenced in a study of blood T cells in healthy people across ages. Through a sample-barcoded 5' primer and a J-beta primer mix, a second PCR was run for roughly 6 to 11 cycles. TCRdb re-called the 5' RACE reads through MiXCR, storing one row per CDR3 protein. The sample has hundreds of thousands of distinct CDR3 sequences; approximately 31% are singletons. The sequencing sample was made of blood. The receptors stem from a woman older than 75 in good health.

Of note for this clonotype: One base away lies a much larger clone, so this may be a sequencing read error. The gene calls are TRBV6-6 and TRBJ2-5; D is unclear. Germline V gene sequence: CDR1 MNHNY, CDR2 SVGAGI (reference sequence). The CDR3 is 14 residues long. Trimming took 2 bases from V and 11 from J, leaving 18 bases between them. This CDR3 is CASSYDTYLDEQYF. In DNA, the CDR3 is TGTGCCAGCAGTTACGACACCTACTTGGATGAGCAGTACTTC.

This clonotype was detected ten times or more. CDR3 DNA sequence: TGTGCCACCAGCAGATCCCGGACTAGCGGGAACACAGATACGCAGTATTTT. Translation: CATSRSRTSGNTDTQYF. The J gene is TRBJ2-3, the V gene TRBV15, with 12 bases lining up with TRBD2. V lost 2 bases to trimming and J lost 2 bases; unmatched junction nucleotides: 5. Germline V gene data show CDR1 as LNHNV and CDR2 as YYDKDF (reference sequence). This CDR3 is 17 amino acids long.

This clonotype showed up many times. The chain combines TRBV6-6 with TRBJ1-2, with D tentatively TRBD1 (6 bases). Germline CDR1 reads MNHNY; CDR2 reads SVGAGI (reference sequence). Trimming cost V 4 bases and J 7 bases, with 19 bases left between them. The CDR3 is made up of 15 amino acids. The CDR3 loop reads CASSLGGSRKSGYTF. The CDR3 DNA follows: TGTGCCAGCAGTTTGGGGGGCAGTCGCAAGTCTGGCTACACCTTC.

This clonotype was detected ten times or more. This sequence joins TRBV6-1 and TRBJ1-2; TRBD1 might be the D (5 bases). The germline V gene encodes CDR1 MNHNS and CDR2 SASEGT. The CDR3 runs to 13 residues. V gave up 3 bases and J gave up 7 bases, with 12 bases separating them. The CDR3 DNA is TGTGCCAGCAGTGAGGACGGGGCTAGTGGCTACACCTTC. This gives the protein CASSEDGASGYTF.

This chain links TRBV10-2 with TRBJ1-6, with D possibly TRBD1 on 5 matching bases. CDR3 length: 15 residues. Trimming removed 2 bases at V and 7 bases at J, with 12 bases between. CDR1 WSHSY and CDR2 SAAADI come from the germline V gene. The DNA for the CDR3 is TGCGCCAGCAGTGAGAGGGCAGGGAGGAATTCACCCCTCCACTTT. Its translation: CASSERAGRNSPLHF.

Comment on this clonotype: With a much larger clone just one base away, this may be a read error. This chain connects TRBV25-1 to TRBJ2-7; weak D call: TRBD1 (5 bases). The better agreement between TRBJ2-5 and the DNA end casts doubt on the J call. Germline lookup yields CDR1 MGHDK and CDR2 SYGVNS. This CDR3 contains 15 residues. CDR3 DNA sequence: TGTGCCAGCAGTCCGTGTGGTTGGGGCCGGGAGACCCAGTACTTC. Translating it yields CASSPCGWGRETQYF.

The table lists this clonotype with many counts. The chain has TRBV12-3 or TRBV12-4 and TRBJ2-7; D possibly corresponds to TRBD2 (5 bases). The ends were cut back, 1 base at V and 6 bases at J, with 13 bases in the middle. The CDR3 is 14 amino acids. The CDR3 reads CASSLGRRWGEQYF. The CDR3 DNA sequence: TGTGCCAGCAGTTTAGGGAGGCGGTGGGGCGAGCAGTACTTC.

CDR3 DNA sequence: TGCAGTGCTAGTCCCCAGGGCGACTATGGCTACACCTTC. Translated, it gives CSASPQGDYGYTF. The rearrangement joins TRBV20-1 to TRBJ1-2; D may be TRBD1 (5 bases). Trimming took 3 bases from V and 3 from J, leaving 11 bases between them. CDR3 length: 13 residues. Germline V CDR1 and CDR2: DFQATT, SNEGSKA (reference sequence).

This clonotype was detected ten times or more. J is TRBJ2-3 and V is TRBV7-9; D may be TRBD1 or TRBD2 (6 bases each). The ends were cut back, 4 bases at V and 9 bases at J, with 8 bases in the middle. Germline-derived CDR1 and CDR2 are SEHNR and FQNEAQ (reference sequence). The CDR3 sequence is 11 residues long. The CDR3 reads CASSSGATQYF. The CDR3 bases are TGTGCCAGCAGCTCGGGGGCGACGCAGTATTTT. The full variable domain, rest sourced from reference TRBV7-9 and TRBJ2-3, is DTGVSQNPRHKITKRGQNVTFRCDPISEHNRLYWYRQTLGQGPEFLTYFQNEAQLEKSRLLSDRFSAERPKGSFSTLEIQRTEQGDSAMYLCASSSGATQYFGPGTRLTVL.